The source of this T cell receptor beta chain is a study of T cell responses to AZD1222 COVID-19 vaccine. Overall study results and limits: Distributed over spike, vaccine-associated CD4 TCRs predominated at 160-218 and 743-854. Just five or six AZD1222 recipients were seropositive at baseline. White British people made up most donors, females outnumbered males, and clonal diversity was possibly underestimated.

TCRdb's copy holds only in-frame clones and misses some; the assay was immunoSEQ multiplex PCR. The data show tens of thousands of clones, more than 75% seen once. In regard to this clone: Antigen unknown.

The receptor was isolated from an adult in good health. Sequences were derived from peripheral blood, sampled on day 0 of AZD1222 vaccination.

Written as DNA, the CDR3 is TGTGCCAGCAGTCGAAGGAGCGGGGGCCCCTACGAGCAGTACTTC. It specifies CASSRRSGGPYEQYF. This sequence joins TRBV6-5 and TRBJ2-7, with 8 bases identical to TRBD2. V trimming: 5 bases; J trimming: 2 bases; junction bases outside the gene matches: 8. CDR1 is MNHEY, CDR2 SVGAGI, per germline. This CDR3 region has 15 residues.